The clone carrying this T cell receptor (beta chain) appeared once. This specimen belongs to a study of tumor-infiltrating lymphocytes in primary liver carcinoma. It was unsorted whole blood that yielded blood RNA, and germline DNA was also extracted. TCR beta cDNA came from about 500 ng total RNA, primed with a constant-region primer. A slightly modified ARM-PCR protocol with three nested multiplex PCR rounds produced these TCR beta libraries. TCRdb itself ran the multiplex PCR reads through MiXCR, one entry per CDR3 protein. The data contain 310,000 or so distinct CDR3 sequences, less than 65% of them singletons. The TCR was taken from a man between 35 and 55 years old with primary liver carcinoma and hepatitis B virus infection. The source material was peripheral blood.

CDR3 sequence: CASSAGTGGSNQPQHF. The CDR3 DNA is TGTGCCAGCAGCGCAGGGACAGGCGGATCCAATCAGCCCCAGCATTTT. This chain joins TRBV9 and TRBJ1-5; 8 bases are shared with TRBD1. CDR3 size: 16 residues. Unmatched junction bases numbered 8, after V lost 3 bases and J lost 3 bases. CDR1 and CDR2 from the germline V gene are SGDLS and YYNGEE.